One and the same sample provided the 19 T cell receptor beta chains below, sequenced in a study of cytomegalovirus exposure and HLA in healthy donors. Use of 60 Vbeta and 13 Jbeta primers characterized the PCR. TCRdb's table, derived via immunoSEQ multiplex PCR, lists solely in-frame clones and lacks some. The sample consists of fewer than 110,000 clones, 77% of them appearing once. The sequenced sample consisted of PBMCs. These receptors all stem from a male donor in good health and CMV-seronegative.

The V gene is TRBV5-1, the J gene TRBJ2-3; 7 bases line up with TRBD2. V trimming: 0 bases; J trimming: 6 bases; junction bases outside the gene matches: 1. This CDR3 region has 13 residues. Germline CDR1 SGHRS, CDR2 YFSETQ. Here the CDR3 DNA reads TGCGCCAGCAGCTTGGAGGGAGGGGATACGCAGTATTTT. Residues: CASSLEGGDTQYF.

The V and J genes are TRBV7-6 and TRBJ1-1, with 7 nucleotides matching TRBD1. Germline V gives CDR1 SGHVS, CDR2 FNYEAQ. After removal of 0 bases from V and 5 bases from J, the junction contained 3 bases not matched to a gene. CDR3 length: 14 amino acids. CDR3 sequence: CASSLAAGGTEAFF. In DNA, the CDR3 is TGTGCCAGCAGCTTAGCTGCAGGGGGGACTGAAGCTTTCTTT. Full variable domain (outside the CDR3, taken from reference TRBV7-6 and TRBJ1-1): GAGVSQSPRYKVTKRGQDVALRCDPISGHVSLYWYRQALGQGPEFLTYFNYEAQQDKSGLPNDRFSAERPEGSISTLTIQRTEQRDSAMYRCASSLAAGGTEAFFGQGTRLTVV.

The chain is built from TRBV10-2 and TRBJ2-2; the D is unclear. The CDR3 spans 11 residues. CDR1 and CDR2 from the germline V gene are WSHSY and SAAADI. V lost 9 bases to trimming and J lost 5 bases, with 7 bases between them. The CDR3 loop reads CASTLTGELFF. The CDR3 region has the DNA TGCGCCAGTACCCTAACCGGGGAGCTGTTTTTT.

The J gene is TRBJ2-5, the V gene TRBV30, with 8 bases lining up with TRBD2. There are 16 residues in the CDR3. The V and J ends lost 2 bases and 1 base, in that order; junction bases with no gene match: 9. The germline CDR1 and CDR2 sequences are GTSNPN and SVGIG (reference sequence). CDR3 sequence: CAWSHSGIRGQETQYF. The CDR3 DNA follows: TGTGCCTGGAGTCATAGCGGGATTAGGGGCCAAGAGACCCAGTACTTC.

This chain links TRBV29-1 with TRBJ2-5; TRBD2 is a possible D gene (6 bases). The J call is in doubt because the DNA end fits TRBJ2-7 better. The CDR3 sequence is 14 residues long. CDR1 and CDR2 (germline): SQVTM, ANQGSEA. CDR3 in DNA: TGCAGCGTCCCGAGGGTCGGGGGATCAAACGAGCAGTACTTC. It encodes CSVPRVGGSNEQYF.

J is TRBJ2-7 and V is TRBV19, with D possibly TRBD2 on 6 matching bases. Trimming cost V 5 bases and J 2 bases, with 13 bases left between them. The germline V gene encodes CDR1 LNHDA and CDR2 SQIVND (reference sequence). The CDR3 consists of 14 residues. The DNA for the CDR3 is TGTGCCAGTAGTTGGCAGGGAGGAACCTACGAGCAGTACTTC. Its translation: CASSWQGGTYEQYF.

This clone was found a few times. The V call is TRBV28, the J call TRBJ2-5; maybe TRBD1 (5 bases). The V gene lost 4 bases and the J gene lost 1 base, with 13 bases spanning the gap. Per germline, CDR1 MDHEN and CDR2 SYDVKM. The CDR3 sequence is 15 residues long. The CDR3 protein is CASSSSGFRQETQYF. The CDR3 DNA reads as TGTGCCAGCAGTTCCTCAGGGTTCCGCCAAGAGACCCAGTACTTC.

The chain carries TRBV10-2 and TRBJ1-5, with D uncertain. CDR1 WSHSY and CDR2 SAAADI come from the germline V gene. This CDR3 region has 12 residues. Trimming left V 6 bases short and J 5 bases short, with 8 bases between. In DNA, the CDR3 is TGCGCCAGCAGGCGGGGAGATCAGCCCCAGCATTTT. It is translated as CASRRGDQPQHF.

The CDR3 DNA is TGTGCCAGTAAGGGACTAGCGGGAAATGAGCAGTTCTTC. Translated, it gives CASKGLAGNEQFF. The chain combines TRBV6-5 with TRBJ2-1; TRBD2 agrees at 13 bases. CDR3 length: 13 amino acids. Unmatched junction bases numbered 3, after V lost 9 bases and J lost 7 bases. Per germline, CDR1 MNHEY and CDR2 SVGAGI.

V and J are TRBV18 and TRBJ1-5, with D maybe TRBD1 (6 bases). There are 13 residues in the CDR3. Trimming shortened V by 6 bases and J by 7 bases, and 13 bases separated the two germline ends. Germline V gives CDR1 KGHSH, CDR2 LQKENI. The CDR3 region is CASSTGMEQPQHF. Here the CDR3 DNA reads TGTGCCAGCTCTACAGGGATGGAGCAGCCCCAGCATTTT.

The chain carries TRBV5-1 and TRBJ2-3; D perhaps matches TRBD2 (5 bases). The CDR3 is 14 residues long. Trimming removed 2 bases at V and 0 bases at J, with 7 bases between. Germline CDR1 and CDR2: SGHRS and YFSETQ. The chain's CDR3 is CASSFEGSTDTQYF. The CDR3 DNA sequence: TGCGCCAGCAGCTTCGAGGGTAGCACAGATACGCAGTATTTT.

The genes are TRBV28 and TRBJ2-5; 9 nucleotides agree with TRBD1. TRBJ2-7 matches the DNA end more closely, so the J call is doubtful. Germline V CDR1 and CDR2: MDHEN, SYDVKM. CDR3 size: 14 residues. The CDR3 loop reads CASRGQGLSYEQYF. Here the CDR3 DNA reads TGTGCCAGCAGGGGACAGGGCCTCTCCTACGAGCAGTACTTC.

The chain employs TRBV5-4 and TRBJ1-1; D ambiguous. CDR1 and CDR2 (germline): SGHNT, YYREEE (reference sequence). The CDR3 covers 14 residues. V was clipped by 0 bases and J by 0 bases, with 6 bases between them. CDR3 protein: CASSLGQMNTEAFF. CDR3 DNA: TGTGCCAGCAGCTTGGGACAAATGAACACTGAAGCTTTCTTT.

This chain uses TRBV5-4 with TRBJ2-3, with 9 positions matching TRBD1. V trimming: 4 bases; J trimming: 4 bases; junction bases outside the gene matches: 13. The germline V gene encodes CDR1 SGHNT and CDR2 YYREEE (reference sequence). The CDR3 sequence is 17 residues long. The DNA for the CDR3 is TGTGCCAGCAGCCAAACAGATACAGGGGGCGGGGCAGATACGCAGTATTTT. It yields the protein CASSQTDTGGGADTQYF.

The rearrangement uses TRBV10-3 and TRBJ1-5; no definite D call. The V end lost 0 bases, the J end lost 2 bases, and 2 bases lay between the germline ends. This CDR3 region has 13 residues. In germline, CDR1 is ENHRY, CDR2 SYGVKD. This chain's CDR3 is CAISESGNQPQHF. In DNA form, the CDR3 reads TGTGCCATCAGTGAGTCCGGCAATCAGCCCCAGCATTTT.

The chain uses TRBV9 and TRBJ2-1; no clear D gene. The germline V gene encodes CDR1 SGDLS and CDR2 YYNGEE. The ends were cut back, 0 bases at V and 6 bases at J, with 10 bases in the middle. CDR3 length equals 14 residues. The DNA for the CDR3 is TGTGCCAGCAGCGTAGGTGGAGATCTCAATGAGCAGTTCTTC. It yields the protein CASSVGGDLNEQFF.

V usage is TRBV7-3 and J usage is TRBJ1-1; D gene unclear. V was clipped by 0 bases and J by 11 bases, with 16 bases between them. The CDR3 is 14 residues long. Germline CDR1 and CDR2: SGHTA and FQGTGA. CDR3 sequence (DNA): TGTGCCAGCAGCTTAACGTCTCCAAGTTTTCGGGCTTTCTTT. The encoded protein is CASSLTSPSFRAFF.

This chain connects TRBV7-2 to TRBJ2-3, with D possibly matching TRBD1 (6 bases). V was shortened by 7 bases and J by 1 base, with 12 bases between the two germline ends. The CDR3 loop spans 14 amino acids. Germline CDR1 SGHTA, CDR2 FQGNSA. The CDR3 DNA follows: TGTGCCAGCACCTATAGGACAGGCACAGATACGCAGTATTTT. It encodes CASTYRTGTDTQYF.

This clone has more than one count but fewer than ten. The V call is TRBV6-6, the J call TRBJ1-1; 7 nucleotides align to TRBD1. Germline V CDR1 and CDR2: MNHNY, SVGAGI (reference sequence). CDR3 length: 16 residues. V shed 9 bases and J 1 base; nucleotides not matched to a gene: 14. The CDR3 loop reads CASQLVFWTGNTEAFF. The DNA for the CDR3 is TGTGCCAGTCAATTGGTATTCTGGACAGGGAACACTGAAGCTTTCTTT.